This TCR beta chain comes out of a study of T cells in localized non-small cell lung cancer. Germline-derived CDR1 and CDR2 are SGHRS and YFSETQ. V lost 7 bases, J lost 2 bases, and 10 bases lay in between. The CDR3 contains 12 residues. The assay was immunoSEQ multiplex PCR, and TCRdb's table has in-frame clones only and misses some. Of about 24,000 clones in the sample, over 75% were seen once. The chain is built from TRBV5-1 and TRBJ2-7; maybe TRBD2 (6 bases). Sequenced material: PBMCs, taken before any cancer treatment. This TCR was sampled from a man aged 35-69 years with stage II lung adenocarcinoma. CDR3 DNA sequence: TGCGCCAGCTTAGGAGGGACCTACGAGCAGTACTTC. Protein: CASLGGTYEQYF.